Listed below are T cell receptor beta chains from one sample, sequenced in a study of blood T cell repertoires in COVID-19. The assay was immunoSEQ multiplex PCR, and TCRdb's table has in-frame clones only and misses some. The sample lists about 100,000 clones; 60% to 85% were seen once. The material sequenced was peripheral blood. The receptors were gathered from a woman of 80 years or more with active or convalescent COVID-19. Each CDR3 is given with its conserved first and last residue. A D gene is named only where the DNA matches it firmly. Clone size is stated in some rows and not others, as once, few, many or a class when expanded.

J gene | D gene | CDR3 length | clone size | V gene | CDR3 protein | CDR3 DNA
TRBJ1-1 | - | 13 | - | TRBV12-3/TRBV12-4 | CASVWSGDTEAFF | TGTGCCAGCGTATGGTCCGGGGACACTGAAGCTTTCTTT
TRBJ2-1 | TRBD2 | 18 | - | TRBV4-3 | CASSQDRSSGSSYNEQFF | TGCGCCAGCAGCCAAGATCGGTCTAGCGGGAGCTCCTACAATGAGCAGTTCTTC
TRBJ2-1 | TRBD1 | 17 | - | TRBV5-1 | CASSLAIGQGFYNEQFF | TGCGCCAGCAGCTTGGCCATTGGACAGGGGTTTTACAATGAGCAGTTCTTC
TRBJ1-2 | TRBD1 | 15 | - | TRBV4-1 | CASSQDRGLAYGYTF | TGCGCCAGCAGCCAGGACAGGGGGCTTGCCTATGGCTACACCTTC
TRBJ2-7 | TRBD2 | 15 | - | TRBV7-2 | CASSRTPGLGYEQYF | TGTGCCAGCAGCCGCACCCCGGGACTAGGCTACGAGCAGTACTTC
TRBJ1-5 | TRBD1 | 13 | - | TRBV2 | CASRTGWSQPQHF | TGTGCCAGCAGGACAGGGTGGAGTCAGCCCCAGCATTTT
TRBJ2-7 | - | 13 | - | TRBV20-1 | CSASPLVNYEQYF | TGCAGTGCTAGTCCCCTAGTGAACTACGAGCAGTACTTC
TRBJ1-2 | - | 15 | - | TRBV3-1/TRBV3-2 | CASSLFDGGFYGYTF | TGTGCCAGCAGCCTTTTTGACGGGGGTTTCTATGGCTACACCTTC
TRBJ1-1 | - | 12 | - | TRBV10-3 | CAIEGENTEAFF | TGTGCCATCGAGGGGGAGAACACTGAAGCTTTCTTT
TRBJ2-1 | TRBD2 | 20 | - | TRBV27 | CASSFSIPGLAGDLRNEQFF | TGTGCCAGCAGTTTCTCCATCCCGGGACTAGCGGGAGATCTGAGGAATGAGCAGTTCTTC
TRBJ2-1 | - | 15 | few | TRBV24-1 | CATSVLHPDNNEQFF | TGTGCCACCAGTGTTCTACATCCGGACAACAATGAGCAGTTCTTC
TRBJ1-5 | - | 16 | - | TRBV7-9 | CASSFGGRVGNQPQHF | TGTGCCAGCAGCTTCGGTGGCAGGGTGGGGAATCAGCCCCAGCATTTT
TRBJ1-2 | TRBD1 | 16 | once | TRBV28 | CASSLQGVHTNYGYTF | TGTGCCAGCAGTTTACAGGGGGTTCACACTAACTATGGCTACACCTTC
TRBJ1-2 | - | 17 | - | TRBV27 | CASSFSGGAPSSYGYTF | TGTGCCAGCAGTTTTTCCGGGGGAGCGCCTAGTTCCTATGGCTACACCTTC
TRBJ2-7 | - | 14 | - | TRBV18 | CASSPPGGSYEQYF | TGTGCCAGCTCACCACCGGGGGGATCCTACGAGCAGTACTTC
TRBJ1-2 | TRBD1 | 15 | - | TRBV13 | CASSLGDRTYYGYTF | TGTGCCAGCAGCTTAGGGGACAGGACATACTATGGCTACACCTTC
TRBJ1-6 | TRBD1 | 17 | - | TRBV5-1 | CASSTGQGSGENSPLHF | TGCGCCAGCAGCACCGGACAGGGATCGGGTGAGAATTCACCCCTCCACTTT
TRBJ1-5 | - | 16 | - | TRBV2 | CASSLDLGAPSQPQHF | TGTGCCAGCAGTCTCGACCTGGGGGCGCCGAGTCAGCCCCAGCATTTT
TRBJ2-7 | - | 12 | - | TRBV7-9 | CASSYQGGEQYF | TGTGCCAGCAGCTACCAGGGCGGCGAGCAGTACTTC
TRBJ2-1 | TRBD2 | 18 | - | TRBV10-3 | CAISTLAGGSGSYNEQFF | TGTGCCATCAGTACCCTAGCGGGAGGTTCTGGCTCCTACAATGAGCAGTTCTTC
TRBJ1-5 | - | 17 | - | TRBV7-9 | CASSFAMGGTENQPQHF | TGTGCCAGCAGCTTCGCCATGGGGGGAACAGAAAATCAGCCCCAGCATTTT
TRBJ2-5 | TRBD2 | 17 | - | TRBV27 | CASSVFTSGRARETQYF | TGTGCCAGCAGCGTTTTTACTAGCGGGAGGGCCCGGGAGACCCAGTACTTC
TRBJ1-4 | - | 14 | - | TRBV19 | CASSISATNEKLFF | TGTGCCAGTAGTATCAGTGCAACTAATGAAAAACTGTTTTTT
TRBJ2-1 | - | 15 | few | TRBV5-1 | CASSETGTQNNEQFF | TGCGCCAGCAGCGAAACAGGGACCCAGAACAATGAGCAGTTCTTC
TRBJ2-3 | - | 14 | few | TRBV7-3 | CASSLRAGIDTQYF | TGTGCCAGCAGCTTACGGGCAGGGATAGATACGCAGTATTTT
TRBJ1-4 | - | 14 | - | TRBV5-1 | CASSLADYNEKLFF | TGCGCCAGCAGCTTGGCGGACTATAATGAAAAACTGTTTTTT
TRBJ2-3 | TRBD1 | 13 | - | TRBV5-6 | CASSLPGGDTQYF | TGTGCCAGCAGCTTGCCAGGGGGAGATACGCAGTATTTT
TRBJ2-7 | - | 14 | - | TRBV5-6 | CASSPLEGSYEQYF | TGTGCCAGCAGCCCCCTCGAGGGCTCCTACGAGCAGTACTTC
TRBJ2-7 | TRBD1 | 15 | - | TRBV11-3 | CASSLAGTGLHEQYF | TGTGCCAGCAGCTTAGCAGGGACAGGGCTACACGAGCAGTACTTC
TRBJ1-5 | - | 14 | - | TRBV6-2/TRBV6-3 | CASSYNIGNQPQHF | TGTGCCAGCAGTTACAACATCGGCAATCAGCCCCAGCATTTT
TRBJ2-7 | TRBD2 | 15 | - | TRBV7-3 | CASSLGLAGVGEQYF | TGTGCCAGCAGCTTGGGACTAGCGGGAGTTGGTGAGCAGTACTTC
TRBJ2-3 | - | 15 | - | TRBV27 | CASSLGGTPTDTQYF | TGTGCCAGCAGTTTAGGCGGGACTCCCACAGATACGCAGTATTTT
TRBJ2-7 | TRBD1 | 15 | - | TRBV6-5 | CASLTRTGGPVEQYF | TGTGCCAGCCTGACAAGGACAGGGGGTCCGGTCGAGCAGTACTTC
TRBJ2-1 | TRBD2 | 18 | - | TRBV4-3 | CASSGLAGEAMGGNEQFF | TGCGCCAGCAGCGGACTAGCGGGAGAGGCCATGGGTGGAAATGAGCAGTTCTTC
TRBJ1-2 | TRBD1 | 14 | few | TRBV2 | CASSAGPGGWGYTF | TGTGCCAGCAGTGCGGGGCCAGGGGGATGGGGCTACACCTTC
TRBJ2-7 | - | 15 | many | TRBV7-2 | CASSLGGHHSYEQYF | TGTGCCAGCAGCTTAGGAGGGCACCACTCCTACGAGCAGTACTTC
TRBJ1-5 | - | 13 | - | TRBV28 | CASRTPGGQPQHF | TGTGCCAGCAGGACTCCGGGTGGCCAGCCCCAGCATTTT
TRBJ2-1 | - | 13 | - | TRBV6-4 | CASSESRGNEQFF | TGTGCCAGCAGTGAATCAAGGGGCAATGAGCAGTTCTTC
TRBJ2-2 | - | 14 | once | TRBV5-4 | CASSAGTYTGELFF | TGTGCCAGCAGCGCAGGGACTTACACCGGGGAGCTGTTTTTT
TRBJ1-5 | - | 14 | - | TRBV19 | CASTRTDFNQPQHF | TGTGCCAGTACCCGGACAGATTTTAATCAGCCCCAGCATTTT
TRBJ2-7 | TRBD2 | 15 | few | TRBV7-3 | CASSLGLAGSYEQYF | TGTGCCAGCAGCTTGGGACTAGCGGGATCCTACGAGCAGTACTTC
TRBJ2-3 | TRBD2 | 16 | - | TRBV15 | CATSRGLAGSTDTQYF | TGTGCCACCAGCAGGGGACTAGCGGGCAGCACAGATACGCAGTATTTT
TRBJ2-7 | - | 11 | - | TRBV20-1 | CSASGSYEQYF | TGCAGTGCTAGTGGGAGTTACGAGCAGTACTTC
TRBJ1-1 | TRBD1 | 14 | - | TRBV6-2/TRBV6-3 | CASSPGTANTEAFF | TGTGCCAGCAGCCCCGGGACAGCCAACACTGAAGCTTTCTTT
TRBJ1-3 | - | 14 | few | TRBV15 | CATSRGSSGNTIYF | TGTGCCACCAGCAGGGGCAGCTCTGGAAACACCATATATTTT